Below are 4 T cell receptor beta chains sequenced from a single sample in a study of T-cell reconstitution after alpha-beta-depleted transplantation in children. The authors prepared the TCRbeta library with unique molecular identifiers. Each CDR3 protein is one row after TCRdb ran MiXCR on the PCR reads. The data contain hundreds of thousands of distinct CDR3 sequences, 10% to 15% of them seen just once; the ten biggest clones take up roughly 2.3%. The input for sequencing was PBMCs, mostly from graft donor cells, taken 360 days after TCRalphabeta/CD19-depleted stem cell transplant. Receptor source: a male patient younger than 18 who had a stem cell transplant for acute myeloid leukemia, so the T cells may come from the graft donor.

The chain carries TRBV21-1 and TRBJ2-7. TRBV21-1 is a pseudogene. The CDR3 spans 16 residues. This CDR3 reads CASSKDRAQSSYEQYF. CDR3 nucleotide sequence: TGTGCCAGCAGCAAAGATCGGGCACAGAGCTCCTACGAGCAGTACTTC.

In nucleotides, the CDR3 is TGTGCCAGCAGAGGGCGGGAGGCCTACAATGAGCAGTTCTTC. Its translation is CASRGREAYNEQFF. This chain links TRBV5-4 with TRBJ2-1; 8 nucleotides agree with TRBD2. CDR3 length: 14 residues. The junction had 3 bases not matched to a gene; V was cut back by 5 bases and J by 2 bases. Germline CDR1 reads SGHNT; CDR2 reads YYREEE (reference sequence).

The V gene is TRBV29-1, the J gene TRBJ1-1; D is possibly TRBD1 (5 bases). Between the trimmed V and J ends, which lost 4 bases and 1 base, there was a span of 13 bases. This CDR3 spans 14 amino acids. Germline CDR1 SQVTM, CDR2 ANQGSEA. DNA of the CDR3: TGCAGCGTTGTCAGGGCAAACAGGAACACTGAAGCTTTCTTT. This sequence encodes CSVVRANRNTEAFF. Filled out from reference TRBV29-1 and TRBJ1-1, the complete variable domain reads SAVISQKPSRDICQRGTSLTIQCQVDSQVTMMFWYRQQPGQSLTLIATANQGSEATYESGFVIDKFPISRPNLTFSTLTVSNMSPEDSSIYLCSVVRANRNTEAFFGQGTRLTVV.

This clonotype showed up many times. V and J are TRBV20-1 and TRBJ2-7, with 15 bases matching TRBD2. With 6 bases clipped from V and 7 bases from J, the junction kept 10 bases outside the gene matches. Germline CDR1 DFQATT, CDR2 SNEGSKA (reference sequence). The CDR3 length is 15 residues. The CDR3 protein is CSANPGLAGGLEQYF. CDR3 bases: TGCAGTGCCAACCCGGGACTAGCGGGAGGTCTAGAGCAGTACTTC.